Each of the 2 T cell receptor beta chains below was sequenced from the same sample in a study of CD8 T cells in ankylosing spondylitis. Study conclusions and caveats: Ankylosing spondylitis blood appeared to carry a characteristic TCR beta motif of roughly eight highly homologous variants.

TCRdb independently ran MiXCR on the 5' RACE reads; one entry per CDR3 protein. This sample has around 430,000 distinct CDR3 sequences; about a sixth occur once, and the top ten carry over 1%. No cognate antigen is known for these TCRs. What was sequenced was blood, either unsorted or a sorted T cell fraction (not recorded which). The receptors were sampled from a male donor with ankylosing spondylitis.

Comments on this clonotype: This may be a read error, as it is one base from a much larger clone. The genes are TRBV15 and TRBJ2-1; D not certain. Germline lookup yields CDR1 LNHNV and CDR2 YYDKDF (reference sequence). This CDR3 is 15 amino acids long. CDR3 protein: CATSGDSRGGGEQFF. The CDR3 DNA follows: TGTGCCACCAGCGGAGATTCCAGAGGCGGTGGTGAGCAGTTCTTC.

This clonotype appeared a few times. V is TRBV5-1 and J is TRBJ2-7; TRBD2 might be the D (6 bases). V was pared by 4 bases and J by 2 bases, with 13 bases between. The CDR3 sequence is 14 residues long. The germline V gene has CDR1 SGHRS and CDR2 YFSETQ. The CDR3 DNA sequence: TGCGCCAGCAGCCCGGGACTTACTACCTACGAGCAGTACTTC. Its translation: CASSPGLTTYEQYF.